Sequencing of this T cell receptor beta chain was carried out in a study of cytomegalovirus exposure and HLA in healthy donors. CDR3 length: 14 amino acids. Germline CDR1 reads MRHNA; CDR2 reads SNTAGT. V lost 6 bases and J lost 4; bases outside the gene matches: 4. PCR primers comprised 60 Vbeta and 13 Jbeta primers. The data were produced by immunoSEQ multiplex PCR, yet TCRdb's version contains in-frame clones alone and is incomplete. The repertoire holds 200,000 or so clones, with approximately 87% as singletons. Regarding this clone: Its target is not known.

General study results and limits: Later, TCR association rates were found to vary by HLA locus, highest for DRB1 and lowest for HLA-C.

This chain links TRBV6-4 with TRBJ2-3; TRBD2 aligns across 10 bases. The receptor was derived from a young man in good health and CMV-seronegative. Sequenced material: PBMCs. CDR3 protein: CASSGAGGPDTQYF. CDR3 sequence (DNA): TGTGCCAGCAGCGGAGCGGGGGGGCCAGATACGCAGTATTTT.